These 9 T cell receptor beta chains came from one sample sequenced in a study of STAT3 mutations in large granular lymphocyte leukemia. The study's findings and limits: Every T-LGLL patient had at least one immunodominant TCRbeta clonotype.

What these receptors recognize is not known. Here immunoSEQ multiplex PCR was the method, and the copy in TCRdb shows in-frame clones only, minus some. The top ten clones hold more than 10% of a sample with under 15,000 clones, approximately 85% of them seen once. Input material: PBMCs. These receptors were collected from a human donor with T large granular lymphocyte leukemia. Some clones in this sample may be carry-over from other donors' samples.

The chain employs TRBV5-1 and TRBJ1-2; D gene ambiguous. The germline V gene has CDR1 SGHRS and CDR2 YFSETQ. The V end was cut by 1 base, the J end by 2 bases, with 9 bases between. CDR3 length equals 14 residues. As DNA, the CDR3 is TGCGCCAGCAGCTTGCAGGACCTAAACTATGGCTACACCTTC. As protein: CASSLQDLNYGYTF.

The chain recombines TRBV6-1 with TRBJ2-7; 10 bases align to TRBD2. Losses at the gene ends were 2 bases for V and 7 bases for J; bases not matched to a gene: 11. CDR1 and CDR2 from the germline V gene are MNHNS and SASEGT. The CDR3 length is 16 residues. The CDR3: CASSERAGGPLGEQYF. The DNA of the CDR3 is TGTGCCAGCAGTGAAAGAGCGGGAGGGCCCCTGGGAGAGCAGTACTTC.

The rearrangement uses TRBV5-1 and TRBJ1-1; TRBD1 might be the D (5 bases). Trimming shortened V by 4 bases and J by 1 base, and 11 bases separated the two germline ends. This CDR3 comprises 14 residues. Germline-derived CDR1 and CDR2 are SGHRS and YFSETQ. CDR3 sequence (DNA): TGCGCCAGCAGCCCCCCCGGACAGAACACTGAAGCTTTCTTT. This codes for CASSPPGQNTEAFF.

The table lists this clone with a few counts. The sample contains more than one DNA sequence encoding this CDR3. The chain recombines TRBV4-2 with TRBJ1-1; D is ambiguous. Trimming shortened V by 1 base and J by 3 bases, and 3 bases separated the two germline ends. The germline CDR1 and CDR2 sequences are LGHNA and YNFKEQ. The CDR3 has 12 amino acids. CDR3 bases: TGTGCCAGCAGCCAAGTGGACACTGAAGCTTTCTTT. The encoded protein is CASSQVDTEAFF.

The V gene is TRBV18, the J gene TRBJ1-4, with D unclear. Deletions cut 3 bases from V and 2 bases from J, with 10 bases between. The CDR3 runs to 15 residues. In germline, CDR1 is KGHSH, CDR2 LQKENI. CDR3 loop: CASSPVKGTNEKLFF. DNA for the CDR3: TGTGCCAGCTCACCCGTAAAAGGGACTAATGAAAAACTGTTTTTT.

The chain carries TRBV2 and TRBJ1-2; D is uncertain. V was clipped by 3 bases and J by 6 bases, with 11 bases between them. Germline V CDR1 and CDR2: SNHLY, FYNNEI. The CDR3 is made up of 13 amino acids. In nucleotides, the CDR3 is TGTGCCAGCAGTGAGAGGAGGCTGGATGGCTACACCTTC. Translation: CASSERRLDGYTF.

The chain couples TRBV7-8 to TRBJ2-7; 9 bases align to TRBD1. Germline-derived CDR1 and CDR2 are SGHVS and FQNEAQ. The CDR3 extends over 14 amino acids. V gave up 0 bases and J gave up 7 bases; unmatched junction bases: 4. The CDR3 loop is CASSLAGTGREQYF. The CDR3 region has the DNA TGTGCCAGCAGCTTAGCCGGGACAGGGAGGGAGCAGTACTTC.

This rearrangement joins TRBV5-1 to TRBJ1-1; tentative D call: TRBD1 (5 bases). Germline V gene data show CDR1 as SGHRS and CDR2 as YFSETQ. The CDR3 has 15 amino acids. Trimming shortened V by 2 bases and J by 1 base, and 12 bases separated the two germline ends. CDR3 sequence reads: CASSFRGTQNTEAFF. As DNA, the CDR3 is TGCGCCAGCAGCTTCCGGGGCACGCAGAACACTGAAGCTTTCTTT.

For the CDR3, the DNA is TGTGCCAGTACCACCCGGGGGGCCTACACTGAAGCTTTCTTT. It translates to CASTTRGAYTEAFF. The V and J genes are TRBV19 and TRBJ1-1, with D maybe TRBD1 (6 bases). V was trimmed by 7 bases and J by 3 bases, leaving 15 bases between them. Germline values: CDR1 LNHDA, CDR2 SQIVND (reference sequence). CDR3 size: 14 residues.